This T cell receptor (beta chain) was recorded in a study of cytomegalovirus exposure and HLA in healthy donors. 13 Jbeta primers and 60 Vbeta primers were used for the PCR. Using immunoSEQ multiplex PCR, the repertoire was profiled, and TCRdb retains in-frame clones only, with some absent. The table shows approximately 170,000 clones, with 78% occurring only once. The germline V gene encodes CDR1 SGHRS and CDR2 YFSETQ. Trimming removed 2 bases from V and 3 bases from J, with 11 bases in between. The CDR3 spans 14 residues. At the time of sampling, donors were nominally healthy, though unrecorded immune exposures were likely. Study-wide points: The listing of roughly 160 TCR beta chains classed them as cytomegalovirus-associated. A later analysis associated some 16,000 TCR beta sequences with HLA alleles at a 0.05 false discovery rate. A later analysis found most CMV-associated TCR beta chains apparently HLA-restricted.

Concerning this clone: Its antigen is unidentified. The sample has other DNA sequences that encode this CDR3 too.

The sample consisted of PBMCs. The chain is built from TRBV5-1 and TRBJ1-1; no clear D. This clonotype was sampled from a woman between 35 and 50 years old in good health and CMV-seropositive. This CDR3 reads CASSFAGGYTEAFF. CDR3 DNA: TGCGCCAGCAGCTTCGCTGGAGGGTACACTGAAGCTTTCTTT.